Shown below are 2 T cell receptor beta chains from a single sample sequenced in a study of identical twins. TCRdb re-derived calls from the 5' RACE reads in MiXCR, one entry per CDR3 protein. The top ten clones hold just over 5% of a sample with around 230,000 distinct CDR3 sequences, roughly a tenth of them seen once. The sample consisted of memory (CD45RO+) T cells sorted from blood. These receptor sequences come from a woman aged 18-30 years in good health.

V and J are TRBV15 and TRBJ2-7, with 10 bases that match TRBD2. The CDR3 is 16 residues long. The junction had 6 bases not matched to a gene; V was cut back by 0 bases and J by 4 bases. Germline V CDR1 and CDR2: LNHNV, YYDKDF (reference sequence). CDR3 sequence reads: CATSRDPGSGRYEQYF. The CDR3 coding sequence is TGTGCCACCAGCAGAGATCCGGGTAGCGGGAGGTACGAGCAGTACTTC.

The chain uses TRBV10-1 and TRBJ2-1; D might be TRBD2 (6 bases). V was trimmed by 3 bases and J by 1 base, leaving 16 bases between them. CDR1 and CDR2 (germline): WNHNN, SYGVQD (reference sequence). There are 17 residues in the CDR3. This chain's CDR3 is CASSDPGGSGSYNEQFF. CDR3 nucleotide sequence: TGCGCCAGCAGTGATCCCGGGGGTAGCGGATCCTACAATGAGCAGTTCTTC.